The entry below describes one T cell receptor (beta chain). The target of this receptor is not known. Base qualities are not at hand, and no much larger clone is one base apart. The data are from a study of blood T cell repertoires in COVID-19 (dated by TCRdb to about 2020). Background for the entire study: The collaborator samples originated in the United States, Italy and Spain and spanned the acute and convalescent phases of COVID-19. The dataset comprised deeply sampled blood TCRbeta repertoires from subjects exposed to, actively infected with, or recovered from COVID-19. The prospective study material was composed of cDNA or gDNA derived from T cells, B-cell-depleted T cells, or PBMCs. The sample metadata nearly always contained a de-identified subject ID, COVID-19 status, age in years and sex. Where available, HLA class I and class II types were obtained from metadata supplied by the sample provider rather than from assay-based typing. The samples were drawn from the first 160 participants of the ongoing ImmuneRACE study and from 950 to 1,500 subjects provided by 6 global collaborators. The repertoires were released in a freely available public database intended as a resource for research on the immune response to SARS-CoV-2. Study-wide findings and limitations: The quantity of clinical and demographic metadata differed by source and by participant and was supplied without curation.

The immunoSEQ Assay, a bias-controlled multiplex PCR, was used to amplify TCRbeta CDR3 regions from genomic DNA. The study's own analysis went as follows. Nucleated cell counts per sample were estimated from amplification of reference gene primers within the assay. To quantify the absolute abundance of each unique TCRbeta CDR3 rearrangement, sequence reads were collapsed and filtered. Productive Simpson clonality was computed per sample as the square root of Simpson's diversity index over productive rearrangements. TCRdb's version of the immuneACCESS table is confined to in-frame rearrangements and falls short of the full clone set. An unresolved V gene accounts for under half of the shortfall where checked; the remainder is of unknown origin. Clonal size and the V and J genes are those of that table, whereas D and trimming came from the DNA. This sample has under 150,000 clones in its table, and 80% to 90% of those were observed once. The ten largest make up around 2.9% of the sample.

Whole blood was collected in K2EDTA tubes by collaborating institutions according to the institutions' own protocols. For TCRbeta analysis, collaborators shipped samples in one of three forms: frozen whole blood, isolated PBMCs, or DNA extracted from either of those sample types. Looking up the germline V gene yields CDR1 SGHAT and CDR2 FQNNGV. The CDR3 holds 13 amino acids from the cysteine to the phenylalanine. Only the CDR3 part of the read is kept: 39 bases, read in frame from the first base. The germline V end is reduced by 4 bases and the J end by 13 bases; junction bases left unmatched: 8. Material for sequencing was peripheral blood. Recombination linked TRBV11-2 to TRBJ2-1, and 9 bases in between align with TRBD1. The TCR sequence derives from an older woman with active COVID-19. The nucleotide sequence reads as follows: TGTGCCAGCAGCTGGGGACAGGGTGGTGAACAGTTCTTC. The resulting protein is CASSWGQGGEQFF.